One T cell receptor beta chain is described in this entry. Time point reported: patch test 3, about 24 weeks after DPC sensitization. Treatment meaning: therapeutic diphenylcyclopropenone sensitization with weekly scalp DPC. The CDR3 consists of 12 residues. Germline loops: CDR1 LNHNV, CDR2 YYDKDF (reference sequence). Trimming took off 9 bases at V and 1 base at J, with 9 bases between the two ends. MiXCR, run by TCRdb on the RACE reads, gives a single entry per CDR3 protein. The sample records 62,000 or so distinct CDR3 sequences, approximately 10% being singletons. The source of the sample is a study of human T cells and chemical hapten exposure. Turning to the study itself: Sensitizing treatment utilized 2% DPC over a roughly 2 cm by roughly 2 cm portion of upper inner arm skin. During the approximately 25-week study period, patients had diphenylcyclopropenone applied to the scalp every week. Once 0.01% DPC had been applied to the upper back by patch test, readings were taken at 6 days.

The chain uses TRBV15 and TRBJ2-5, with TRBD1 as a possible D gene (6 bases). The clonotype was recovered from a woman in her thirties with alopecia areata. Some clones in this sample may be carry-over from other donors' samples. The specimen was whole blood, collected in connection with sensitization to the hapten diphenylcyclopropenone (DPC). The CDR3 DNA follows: TGTGCCACGGGGGCGGCCCAAGAGACCCAGTACTTC. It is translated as CATGAAQETQYF.